This is a list of T cell receptor delta chains from one sample in a study of Vδ1+ human thymocytes. TCRdb fed the multiplex PCR reads into CATT to redo clone calling. Of 70,000 or so delta-chain clones in the sample, around 35% were seen once. The sample taken for sequencing was Vdelta1+ gamma-delta thymocytes from the thymus. The receptors derive from a boy under three years old who had congenital heart surgery. CDR3s include the opening cysteine and the closing phenylalanine or tryptophan. The D gene is left open where the match is weak. Part of the rows lack a size; the others show once, few, many or a class for expanded clones.

J gene,D gene,V gene,clone size,CDR3 length,CDR3 DNA,CDR3 protein
TRDJ1,-,TRDV1,-,21,TGTGCTCTTGGGGTCTTCTTCCTACGTGTCCGTACTGGGGGACCTGACGATAAACTCATCTTT,CALGVFFLRVRTGGPDDKLIF
TRDJ1,TRDD2,TRDV1,-,19,TGTGCTCTTGAAATTCCTACGAGGGGCCTGGGCTCGTACACCGATAAACTCATCTTT,CALEIPTRGLGSYTDKLIF
TRDJ2,TRDD3,TRDV1,-,21,TGTGCTCTTGGGGAAGAATCGGCTAACTGGGGGATTTCGGCTTTTACAGCACAACTCTTCTTT,CALGEESANWGISAFTAQLFF
TRDJ1,-,TRDV1,few,17,TGTGCTCTTGGGGAACTCCAGCTACGGAGCCTACTAAGTAAACTCATCTTT,CALGELQLRSLLSKLIF
TRDJ1,TRDD3,TRDV1,-,20,TGTGCTCTTGGGGAACCCTCCTATGGGGCCGGGGGGATAGGGACCGATAAACTCATCTTT,CALGEPSYGAGGIGTDKLIF
TRDJ1,-,TRDV1,-,21,TGTGCTCTTGGGTTATTCCTACCTGGGGATCACCCCGGCCTATACACCGATAAACTCATCTTT,CALGLFLPGDHPGLYTDKLIF
TRDJ1,TRDD3,TRDV1,-,20,TGTGCTCTTGGGGAACGCCCTTTTAGGGGGATCCCCCTGTACACCGATAAACTCATCTTT,CALGERPFRGIPLYTDKLIF
TRDJ1,TRDD3,TRDV1,-,17,TGTGCTCTTGGGGAACGAACTGGGGATTCGTACACCGATAAACTCATCTTT,CALGERTGDSYTDKLIF
TRDJ1,-,TRDV1,-,18,TGTGCTCTTGGGCTCCAATTCCTACCCTGGGGGTACACCGATAAACTCATCTTT,CALGLQFLPWGYTDKLIF
TRDJ1,TRDD3,TRDV1,-,24,TGTGCTCTTGGGGAACCGGCTGACAGTAAAGACATACTGGGGGCCTCCCCGTACACCGATAAACTCATCTTT,CALGEPADSKDILGASPYTDKLIF
TRDJ1,-,TRDV1,-,17,TGTGCTCTTGGGGAACTCTATGAGGGGGACGATGGCGATAAACTCATCTTT,CALGELYEGDDGDKLIF